Listed below are T cell receptor beta chains from one sample, sequenced in a study of cytomegalovirus exposure and HLA in healthy donors. The assay was immunoSEQ multiplex PCR, and TCRdb's table has in-frame clones only and misses some. The sample includes 150,000 to 190,000 clones, around 80% of them seen just once. Material: PBMCs. These receptors came from a young man in good health and CMV-seronegative. CDR3s include the opening cysteine and the closing phenylalanine or tryptophan. Fields, in order: D gene, J gene, V gene, clone size, CDR3 DNA, CDR3 protein. A D gene is named only where the DNA matches it firmly. Only some rows state a clone size, as once, few, many or a class for expanded clones.

TRBD2 TRBJ2-1 TRBV27 few TGTGCCAGCAGTCTCCTAGCGGGCGGCTCCTACAATGAGCAGTTCTTC CASSLLAGGSYNEQFF
- TRBJ1-4 TRBV6-1 - TGTGCCAGCAGTGAATCAGGGGAAGGGGAAAAACTGTTTTTT CASSESGEGEKLFF
TRBD2 TRBJ2-1 TRBV9 - TGTGCCAGCAGCCGGGGGGCGGGAGGGCACAATGAGCAGTTCTTC CASSRGAGGHNEQFF
- TRBJ2-4 TRBV7-9 - TGTTCCAGCAGCTTAGGCGGCCTTCTAGCCAAAAACATTCAGTACTTC CSSSLGGLLAKNIQYF
TRBD2 TRBJ2-7 TRBV7-2 - TGTGCCAGCAGCTTAGAGGATGCGGGAGCGTACGAGCAGTACTTC CASSLEDAGAYEQYF
TRBD1 TRBJ1-1 TRBV28 - TGTGCCACCCACCCCTCGGACAGGGAGAACACTGAAGCTTTCTTT CATHPSDRENTEAFF
TRBD2 TRBJ2-3 TRBV4-1 - TGCGCCAGCAGCCAAGATGTCTACGGACTAGCGGGGGCAGATACGCAGTATTTT CASSQDVYGLAGADTQYF
- TRBJ2-3 TRBV7-9 - TGTGCCAGCACCCTGTCCAGATTAAGCACAGATACGCAGTATTTT CASTLSRLSTDTQYF
TRBD2 TRBJ2-1 TRBV7-9 - TGTGCCAGCAGCTCCGGACTAGCGGGCCTGTCTCTAAAGCTCGGGGGGCAGTTCTTC CASSSGLAGLSLKLGGQFF
- TRBJ2-2 TRBV14 - TGTGCCAGCAGCCAAGCCCTTCTGCCAGGGACCGGGGAGCTGTTTTTT CASSQALLPGTGELFF
TRBD1 TRBJ2-7 TRBV18 - TGTGCCAGCTCACCAATAACAGGGGGAGGTGAGCAGTACTTC CASSPITGGGEQYF
- TRBJ1-2 TRBV25-1 - TGTGCCAGCAGTGAACAGAGGGCTGGCTATGGCTACACCTTC CASSEQRAGYGYTF
- TRBJ1-1 TRBV20-1 - TGCAGTGCTAGGGCGAACACTGAAGCTTTCTTT CSARANTEAFF